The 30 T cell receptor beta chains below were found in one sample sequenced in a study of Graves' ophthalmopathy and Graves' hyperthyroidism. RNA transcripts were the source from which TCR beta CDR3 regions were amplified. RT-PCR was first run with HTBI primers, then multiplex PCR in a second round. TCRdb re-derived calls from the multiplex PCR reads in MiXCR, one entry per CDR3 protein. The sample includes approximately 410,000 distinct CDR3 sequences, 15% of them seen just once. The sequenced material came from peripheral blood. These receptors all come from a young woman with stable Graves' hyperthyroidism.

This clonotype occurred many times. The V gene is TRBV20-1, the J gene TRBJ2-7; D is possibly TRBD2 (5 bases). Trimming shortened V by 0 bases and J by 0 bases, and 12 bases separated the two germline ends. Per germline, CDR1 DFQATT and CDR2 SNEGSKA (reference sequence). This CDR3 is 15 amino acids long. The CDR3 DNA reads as TGCAGTGCTAGAGATGAGCGGCGGCTCTCCTACGAGCAGTACTTC. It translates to CSARDERRLSYEQYF.

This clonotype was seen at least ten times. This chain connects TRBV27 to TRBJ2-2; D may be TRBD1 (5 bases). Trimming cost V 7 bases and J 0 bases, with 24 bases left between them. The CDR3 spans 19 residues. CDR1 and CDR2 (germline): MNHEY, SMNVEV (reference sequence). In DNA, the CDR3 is TGTGCCAGCACCTCTACACCCTCACAGGTCTTATCGAACACCGGGGAGCTGTTTTTT. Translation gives CASTSTPSQVLSNTGELFF.

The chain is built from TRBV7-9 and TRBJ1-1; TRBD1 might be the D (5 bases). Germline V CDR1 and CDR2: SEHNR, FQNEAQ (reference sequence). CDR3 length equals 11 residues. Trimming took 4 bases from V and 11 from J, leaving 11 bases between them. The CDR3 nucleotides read TGTGCCAGCAGCTCGGGGCACCTTGCTTTCTTT. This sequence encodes CASSSGHLAFF.

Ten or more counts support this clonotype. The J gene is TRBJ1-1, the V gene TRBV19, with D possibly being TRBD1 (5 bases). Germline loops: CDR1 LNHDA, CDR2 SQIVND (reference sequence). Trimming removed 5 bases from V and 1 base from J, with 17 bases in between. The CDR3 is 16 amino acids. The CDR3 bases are TGTGCCAGTAGTCTTCTGGGGGGGGAGGGGAACACTGAAGCTTTCTTT. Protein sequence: CASSLLGGEGNTEAFF.

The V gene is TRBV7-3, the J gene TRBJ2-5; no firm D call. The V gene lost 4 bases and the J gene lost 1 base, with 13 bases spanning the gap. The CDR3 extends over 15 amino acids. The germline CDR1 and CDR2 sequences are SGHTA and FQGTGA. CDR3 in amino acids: CASSWAGGFQETQYF. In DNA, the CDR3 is TGTGCCAGCAGCTGGGCAGGCGGCTTCCAAGAGACCCAGTACTTC.

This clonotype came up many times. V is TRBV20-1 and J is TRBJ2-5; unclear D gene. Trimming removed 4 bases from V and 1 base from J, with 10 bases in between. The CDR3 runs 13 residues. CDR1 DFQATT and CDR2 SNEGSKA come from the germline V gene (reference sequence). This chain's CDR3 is CSATGSLQETQYF. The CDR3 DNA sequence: TGCAGTGCTACCGGGTCCCTCCAAGAGACCCAGTACTTC.

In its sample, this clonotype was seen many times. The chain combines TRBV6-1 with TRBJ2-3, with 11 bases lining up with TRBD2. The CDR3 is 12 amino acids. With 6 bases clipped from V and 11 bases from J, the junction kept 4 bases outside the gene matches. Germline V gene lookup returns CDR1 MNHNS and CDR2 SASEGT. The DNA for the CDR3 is TGTGCCAGCAGCCCTACTAGCGGGGGGCAGTATTTT. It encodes CASSPTSGGQYF.

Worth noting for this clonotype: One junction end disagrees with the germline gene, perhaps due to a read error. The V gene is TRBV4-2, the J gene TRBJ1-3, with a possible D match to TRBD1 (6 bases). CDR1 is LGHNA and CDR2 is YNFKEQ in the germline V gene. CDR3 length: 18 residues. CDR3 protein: CASSRDPTGPYSGNAIYF. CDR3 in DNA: TGTGCCAGCAGCCGCGACCCGACAGGTCCTTACTCTGGAAACGCCATATATTTT.

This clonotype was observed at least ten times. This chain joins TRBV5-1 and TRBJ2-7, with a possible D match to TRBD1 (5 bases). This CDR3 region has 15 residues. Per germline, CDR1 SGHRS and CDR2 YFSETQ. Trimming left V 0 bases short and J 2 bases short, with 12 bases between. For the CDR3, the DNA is TGCGCCAGCAGCTTGGAGGGGAAGCTGACCTACGAGCAGTACTTC. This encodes CASSLEGKLTYEQYF.

CDR3 bases: TGTGCCAGCAGCCACCCATTCACTGAAGCTTTCTTT. Its translation is CASSHPFTEAFF. The chain couples TRBV7-9 to TRBJ1-1; D not resolved. Trimming left V 5 bases short and J 4 bases short, with 8 bases between. This CDR3 contains 12 residues. Per germline, CDR1 SEHNR and CDR2 FQNEAQ (reference sequence).

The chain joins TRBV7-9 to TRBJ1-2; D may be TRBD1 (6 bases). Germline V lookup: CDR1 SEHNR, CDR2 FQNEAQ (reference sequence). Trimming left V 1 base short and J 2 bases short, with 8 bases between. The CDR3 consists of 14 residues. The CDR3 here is CASSLDRVNYGYTF. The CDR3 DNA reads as TGTGCCAGCAGCTTAGACAGGGTGAACTATGGCTACACCTTC.

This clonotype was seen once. In DNA form, the CDR3 reads TGTGCCAGCAGTGACAGGGGGCGGAAAGGCTACACCTTC. It yields the protein CASSDRGRKGYTF. The chain links TRBV2 to TRBJ1-2, with 8 bases lining up with TRBD1. This CDR3 spans 13 amino acids. V trimming: 3 bases; J trimming: 8 bases; junction bases outside the gene matches: 5. From germline, CDR1 is SNHLY and CDR2 FYNNEI.

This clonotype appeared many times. DNA for the CDR3: TGCAGCGTTGTGCTTGGGGTTGGCTACACCTTC. It specifies CSVVLGVGYTF. The V gene is TRBV29-1, the J gene TRBJ1-2, with unresolved D. V was pared by 4 bases and J by 7 bases, with 10 bases between. Looked up from germline, CDR1 is SQVTM and CDR2 is ANQGSEA. The CDR3 contains 11 residues.

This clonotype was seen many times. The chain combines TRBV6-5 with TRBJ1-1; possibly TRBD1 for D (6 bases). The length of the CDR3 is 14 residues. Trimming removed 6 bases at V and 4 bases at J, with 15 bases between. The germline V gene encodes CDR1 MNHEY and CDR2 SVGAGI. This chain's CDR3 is CASRLQGGSTEAFF. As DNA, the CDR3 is TGTGCCAGCAGGCTACAGGGTGGATCCACTGAAGCTTTCTTT.

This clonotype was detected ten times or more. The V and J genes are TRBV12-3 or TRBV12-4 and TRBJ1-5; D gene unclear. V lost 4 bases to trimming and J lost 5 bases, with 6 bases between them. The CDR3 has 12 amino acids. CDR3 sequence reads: CASSSLYQPQHF. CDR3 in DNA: TGTGCCAGCAGTTCCCTCTATCAGCCCCAGCATTTT.

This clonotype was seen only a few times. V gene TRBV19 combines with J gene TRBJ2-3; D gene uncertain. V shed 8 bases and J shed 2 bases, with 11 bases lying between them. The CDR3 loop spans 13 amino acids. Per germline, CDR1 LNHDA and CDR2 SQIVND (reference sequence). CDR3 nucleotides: TGTGCCAGTGCAGAATTTAACACAGATACGCAGTATTTT. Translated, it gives CASAEFNTDTQYF.

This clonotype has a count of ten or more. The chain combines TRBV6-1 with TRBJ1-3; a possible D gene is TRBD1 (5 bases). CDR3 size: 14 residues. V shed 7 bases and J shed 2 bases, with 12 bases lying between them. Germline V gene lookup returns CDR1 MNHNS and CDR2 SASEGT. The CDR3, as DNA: TGTGCCAGCAATCCTCGGGGACCTGGAAACACCATATATTTT. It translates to CASNPRGPGNTIYF.

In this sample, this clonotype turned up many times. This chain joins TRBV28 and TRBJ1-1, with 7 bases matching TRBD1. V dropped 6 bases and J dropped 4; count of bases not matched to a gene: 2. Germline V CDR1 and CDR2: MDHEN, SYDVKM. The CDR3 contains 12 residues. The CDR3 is CASRDRCTEAFF. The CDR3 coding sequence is TGTGCCAGCAGGGACAGGTGCACTGAAGCTTTCTTT.

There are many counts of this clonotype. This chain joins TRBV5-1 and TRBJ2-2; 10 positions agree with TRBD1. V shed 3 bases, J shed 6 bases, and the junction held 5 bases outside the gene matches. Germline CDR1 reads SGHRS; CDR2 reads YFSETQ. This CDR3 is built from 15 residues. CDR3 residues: CASSSGQGRPGELFF. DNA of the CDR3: TGCGCCAGCAGCTCGGGACAGGGGAGGCCCGGGGAGCTGTTTTTT. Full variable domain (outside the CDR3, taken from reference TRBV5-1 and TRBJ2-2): KAGVTQTPRYLIKTRGQQVTLSCSPISGHRSVSWYQQTPGQGLQFLFEYFSETQRNKGNFPGRFSGRQFSNSRSEMNVSTLELGDSALYLCASSSGQGRPGELFFGEGSRLTVL.

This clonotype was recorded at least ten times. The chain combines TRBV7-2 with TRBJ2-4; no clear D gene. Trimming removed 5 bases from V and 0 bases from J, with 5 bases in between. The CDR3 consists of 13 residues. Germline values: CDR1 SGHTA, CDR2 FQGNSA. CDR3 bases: TGTGCCAGCAGCCTGATAGCCAAAAACATTCAGTACTTC. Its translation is CASSLIAKNIQYF. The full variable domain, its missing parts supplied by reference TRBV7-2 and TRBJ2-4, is GAGVSQSPSNKVTEKGKDVELRCDPISGHTALYWYRQSLGQGLEFLIYFQGNSAPDKSGLPSDRFSAERTGGSVSTLTIQRTQQEDSAVYLCASSLIAKNIQYFGAGTRLSVL.

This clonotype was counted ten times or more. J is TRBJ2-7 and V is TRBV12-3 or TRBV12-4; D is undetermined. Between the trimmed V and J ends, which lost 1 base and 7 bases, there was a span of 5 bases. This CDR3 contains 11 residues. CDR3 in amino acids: CASSLGGEQYF. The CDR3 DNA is TGTGCCAGCAGTTTAGGGGGAGAGCAGTACTTC.

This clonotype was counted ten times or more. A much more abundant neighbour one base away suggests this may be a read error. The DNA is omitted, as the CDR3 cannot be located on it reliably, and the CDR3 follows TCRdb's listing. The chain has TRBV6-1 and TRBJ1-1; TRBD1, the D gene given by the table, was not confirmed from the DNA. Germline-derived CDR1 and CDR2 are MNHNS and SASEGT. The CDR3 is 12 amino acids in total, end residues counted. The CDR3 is CASVGTGSQALF.

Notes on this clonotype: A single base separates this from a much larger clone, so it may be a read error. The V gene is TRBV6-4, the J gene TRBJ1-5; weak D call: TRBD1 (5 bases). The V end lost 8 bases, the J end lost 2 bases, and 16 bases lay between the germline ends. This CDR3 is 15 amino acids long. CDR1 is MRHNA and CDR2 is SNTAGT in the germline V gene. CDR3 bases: TGTGCCAGCGGGGCCGGGACTCCCGGCAATCAGCCCCAGCATTTT. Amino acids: CASGAGTPGNQPQHF.

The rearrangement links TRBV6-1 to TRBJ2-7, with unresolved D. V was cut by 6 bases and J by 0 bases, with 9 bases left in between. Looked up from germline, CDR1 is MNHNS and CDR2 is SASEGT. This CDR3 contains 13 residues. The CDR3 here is CASRRVNSYEQYF. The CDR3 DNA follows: TGTGCCAGCAGAAGGGTCAACTCCTACGAGCAGTACTTC.

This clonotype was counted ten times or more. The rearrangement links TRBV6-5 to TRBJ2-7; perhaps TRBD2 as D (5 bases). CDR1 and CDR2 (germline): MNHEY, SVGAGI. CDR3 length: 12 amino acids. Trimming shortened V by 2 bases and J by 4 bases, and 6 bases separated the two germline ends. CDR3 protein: CASSYEGYEQYF. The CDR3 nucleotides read TGTGCCAGCAGTTACGAGGGTTACGAGCAGTACTTC.

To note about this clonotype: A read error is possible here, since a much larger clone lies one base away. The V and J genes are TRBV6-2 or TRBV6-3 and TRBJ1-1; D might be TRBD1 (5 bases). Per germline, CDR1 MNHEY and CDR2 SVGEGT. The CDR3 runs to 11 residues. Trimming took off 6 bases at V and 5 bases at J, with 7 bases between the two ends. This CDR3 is CASRQVTEAFF. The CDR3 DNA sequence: TGTGCCAGCAGACAGGTGACTGAAGCTTTCTTT.

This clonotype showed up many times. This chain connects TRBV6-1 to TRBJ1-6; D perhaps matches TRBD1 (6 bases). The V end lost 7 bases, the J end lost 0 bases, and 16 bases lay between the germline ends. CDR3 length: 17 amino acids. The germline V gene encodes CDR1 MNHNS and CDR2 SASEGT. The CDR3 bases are TGTGCCAGCACCTGGACAGAGACCAGCTCCTATAATTCACCCCTCCACTTT. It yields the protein CASTWTETSSYNSPLHF.

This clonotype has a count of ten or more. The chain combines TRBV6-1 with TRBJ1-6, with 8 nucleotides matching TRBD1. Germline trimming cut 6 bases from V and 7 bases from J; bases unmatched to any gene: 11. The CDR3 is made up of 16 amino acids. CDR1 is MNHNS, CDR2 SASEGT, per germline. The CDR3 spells CASRPGQGIRNSPLHF. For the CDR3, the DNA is TGTGCCAGCAGACCCGGACAGGGAATAAGAAATTCACCCCTCCACTTT.

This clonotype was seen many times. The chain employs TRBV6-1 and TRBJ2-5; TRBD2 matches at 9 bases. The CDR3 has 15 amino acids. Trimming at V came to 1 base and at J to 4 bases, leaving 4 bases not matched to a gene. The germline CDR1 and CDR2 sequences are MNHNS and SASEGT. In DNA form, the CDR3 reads TGTGCCAGCAGTGAAGGGGGGACTAGCATAGAGACCCAGTACTTC. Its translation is CASSEGGTSIETQYF.

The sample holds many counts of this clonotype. CDR3 sequence reads: CASSSFTGPGEAFF. The CDR3 DNA sequence: TGTGCCAGCAGCTCCTTTACAGGGCCCGGAGAAGCTTTCTTT. This chain joins TRBV11-2 and TRBJ1-1; D is possibly TRBD1 (6 bases). Germline assignment: CDR1 SGHAT and CDR2 FQNNGV. Trimming took 4 bases from V and 8 from J, leaving 17 bases between them. The CDR3 runs to 14 residues.